The next 15 T cell receptor beta chains were all read from a single sample in a study of spatial heterogeneity in lung cancer. Time point defined: sample taken at primary tumor resection. Whole RNA from tumor, nontumor lung or frozen PBMC was sequenced unsorted. Each CDR3 protein gets one entry after TCRdb re-called the 5' RACE reads with MiXCR. The sample contains 30,000 to 50,000 distinct CDR3 sequences, under 6.5% of which appear only once. The sample in question was PBMCs, obtained at surgery. The source is a male donor with early-stage non-small cell lung cancer.

The chain joins TRBV6-5 to TRBJ2-1, with D possibly matching TRBD1 (5 bases). Trimming took off 5 bases at V and 7 bases at J, with 15 bases between the two ends. The CDR3 has 14 residues. Germline loops: CDR1 MNHEY, CDR2 SVGAGI. In nucleotides, the CDR3 is TGTGCCAGCAGTACAACAAGGGGCAGGAATGAGCAGTTCTTC. This codes for CASSTTRGRNEQFF.

This clonotype was recorded many times. The V and J genes are TRBV5-5 and TRBJ1-6; 11 nucleotides match TRBD1. CDR1 is SGHKS and CDR2 is YYEKEE in the germline V gene (reference sequence). The CDR3 is 16 amino acids. The trim removed 0 bases at V and 7 bases at J, leaving 3 bases unmatched. The CDR3 spells CASSLAGQGANSPLHF. The DNA of the CDR3 is TGTGCCAGCAGCTTGGCCGGACAGGGGGCAAATTCACCCCTCCACTTT. The whole variable domain, filled in from reference TRBV5-5 and TRBJ1-6, reads DAGVTQSPTHLIKTRGQQVTLRCSPISGHKSVSWYQQVLGQGPQFIFQYYEKEERGRGNFPDRFSARQFPNYSSELNVNALLLGDSALYLCASSLAGQGANSPLHFGNGTRLTVT.

This clonotype was detected many times. The J gene is TRBJ2-1, the V gene TRBV11-2; 9 nucleotides agree with TRBD2. The V segment lost 5 bases and the J segment 0 bases; nucleotides outside the gene matches: 5. CDR1 is SGHAT and CDR2 is FQNNGV in the germline V gene. The length of the CDR3 is 16 residues. CDR3 loop: CASSPRAGGSYNEQFF. The CDR3 DNA reads TGTGCCAGCAGCCCCCGAGCGGGGGGCTCCTACAATGAGCAGTTCTTC. Together with reference TRBV11-2 and TRBJ2-1, the CDR3 gives the full variable domain: EAGVAQSPRYKIIEKRQSVAFWCNPISGHATLYWYQQILGQGPKLLIQFQNNGVVDDSQLPKDRFSAERLKGVDSTLKIQPAKLEDSAVYLCASSPRAGGSYNEQFFGPGTRLTVL.

This clonotype was detected ten times or more. V is TRBV4-1 and J is TRBJ1-3; D possibly corresponds to TRBD1 (5 bases). Between the trimmed V and J ends, which lost 4 bases and 2 bases, there was a span of 9 bases. CDR3 size: 14 residues. From germline, CDR1 is MGHRA and CDR2 YSYEKL. The CDR3 bases are TGCGCCAGCAGCCCTTGGGGGGCTGGAAACACCATATATTTT. Translation: CASSPWGAGNTIYF.

J is TRBJ2-3 and V is TRBV5-1, with 12 positions matching TRBD2. CDR1 SGHRS and CDR2 YFSETQ come from the germline V gene. CDR3 length equals 18 residues. The J segment lost 7 bases and the V segment lost 3 bases, leaving 15 bases of the junction unmatched. Here the CDR3 reads CASSSPGASGGARNTQYF. In DNA form, the CDR3 reads TGCGCCAGCAGCTCCCCAGGCGCTAGCGGGGGGGCCAGAAATACGCAGTATTTT.

A few counts support this clonotype. V is TRBV6-6 and J is TRBJ1-5, with TRBD1 matching over 12 bases. The V and J ends lost 6 bases and 1 base, in that order; junction bases with no gene match: 13. Per germline, CDR1 MNHNY and CDR2 SVGAGI (reference sequence). The CDR3 loop spans 19 amino acids. The CDR3 bases are TGTGCCAGCAGGACGAACCGGGACAGGGGGCCGTCGAGCAATCAGCCCCAGCATTTT. Protein sequence: CASRTNRDRGPSSNQPQHF.

This clonotype was counted at least ten times. The chain carries TRBV6-1 and TRBJ1-1, with 8 bases lining up with TRBD1. Germline assignment: CDR1 MNHNS and CDR2 SASEGT. The CDR3 contains 16 residues. V lost 4 bases and J lost 1; bases outside the gene matches: 8. The CDR3 nucleotides read TGTGCCAGCAGTGCCCTGACCGGGACAGGGAACACTGAAGCTTTCTTT. Translation: CASSALTGTGNTEAFF.

This clonotype showed up just a few times. The rearrangement links TRBV9 to TRBJ1-3; TRBD1 matches 7 bases. The germline CDR1 and CDR2 sequences are SGDLS and YYNGEE. Germline trimming cut 1 base from V and 2 bases from J; bases unmatched to any gene: 9. The CDR3 consists of 17 residues. This CDR3 is CASSVTHRQGAGNTIYF. DNA of the CDR3: TGTGCCAGCAGCGTAACCCATCGACAGGGCGCTGGAAACACCATATATTTT.

This clonotype was recorded many times. This rearrangement joins TRBV7-6 to TRBJ2-5; 15 bases match TRBD2. J gave up 5 bases and V 5 bases, and 6 bases lay outside the gene matches. This CDR3 region has 16 residues. Germline CDR1 is SGHVS and CDR2 is FNYEAQ. The CDR3 DNA sequence: TGTGCCAGCAGCCCACTCGGACTAGCGGGGGGGGAGACCCAGTACTTC. Its protein is CASSPLGLAGGETQYF. Full variable domain (outside the CDR3, taken from reference TRBV7-6 and TRBJ2-5): GAGVSQSPRYKVTKRGQDVALRCDPISGHVSLYWYRQALGQGPEFLTYFNYEAQQDKSGLPNDRFSAERPEGSISTLTIQRTEQRDSAMYRCASSPLGLAGGETQYFGPGTRLLVL.

This clonotype has a handful of counts. V is TRBV6-2 or TRBV6-3 and J is TRBJ1-5; D is undetermined. The V gene's germline CDR1 is MNHEY and CDR2 SVGEGT. Trimming removed 4 bases at V and 0 bases at J, with 7 bases between. The CDR3 is made up of 14 amino acids. The CDR3 nucleotides are TGTGCCAGCAGTTTAGGCAGTAGCAATCAGCCCCAGCATTTT. It translates to CASSLGSSNQPQHF.

The V gene is TRBV5-4, the J gene TRBJ2-6; no firm D call. The CDR3 extends over 15 amino acids. V dropped 1 base and J dropped 0 bases, with 5 bases sitting between them. Germline lookup yields CDR1 SGHNT and CDR2 YYREEE (reference sequence). This chain's CDR3 is CASSLIYSGANVLTF. Written as DNA, the CDR3 is TGTGCCAGCAGCTTGATCTACTCTGGGGCCAACGTCCTGACTTTC.

This clonotype was seen a handful of times. A much larger clone differs by one base, so this may be a read error. The rearrangement links TRBV4-2 to TRBJ2-3; tentative D call: TRBD2 (5 bases). Germline values: CDR1 LGHNA, CDR2 YNFKEQ. The CDR3 sequence is 16 residues long. With 4 bases removed from V and 5 bases from J, the gap between germline ends came to 19 bases. The CDR3 bases are TGTGCCAGCAGCCTCTCGGCCCCGGGATGCCAAGATACGCAGTATTTT. It is translated as CASSLSAPGCQDTQYF.

This clonotype has at least ten counts. The rearrangement joins TRBV29-1 to TRBJ1-5, with a weak D call TRBD1 (5 bases). The CDR3 is made up of 13 amino acids. The germline CDR1 and CDR2 sequences are SQVTM and ANQGSEA. CDR3 bases: TGCGCGGGGGGGTCCAATAGCAATCAGCCCCAGCATTTT. Protein sequence: CAGGSNSNQPQHF. The complete variable domain, with remaining parts taken from reference TRBV29-1 and TRBJ1-5, reads SAVISQKPSRDICQRGTSLTIQCQVDSQVTMMFWYRQQPGQSLTLIATANQGSEATYESGFVIDKFPISRPNLTFSTLTVSNMSPEDSSIYLCAGGSNSNQPQHFGDGTRLSIL.

This clonotype was detected many times. The chain uses TRBV7-2 and TRBJ1-2; D gene uncertain. Germline assignment: CDR1 SGHTA and CDR2 FQGNSA. The CDR3 spans 14 residues. Trimming removed 5 bases from V and 8 bases from J, with 18 bases in between. DNA for the CDR3: TGTGCCAGCAGCCCCGGACGGGTTATGGCCGGCTACACCTTC. Its protein is CASSPGRVMAGYTF.

In its sample, this clonotype was seen a few times. V is TRBV10-3 and J is TRBJ2-3, with TRBD2 as a possible D gene (6 bases). Germline CDR1 is ENHRY and CDR2 is SYGVKD. The ends were cut back, 4 bases at V and 2 bases at J, with 13 bases in the middle. There are 15 residues in the CDR3. CDR3 residues: CAISVGDSATDTQYF. CDR3 DNA sequence: TGTGCCATCAGTGTGGGGGACTCCGCCACAGATACGCAGTATTTT.